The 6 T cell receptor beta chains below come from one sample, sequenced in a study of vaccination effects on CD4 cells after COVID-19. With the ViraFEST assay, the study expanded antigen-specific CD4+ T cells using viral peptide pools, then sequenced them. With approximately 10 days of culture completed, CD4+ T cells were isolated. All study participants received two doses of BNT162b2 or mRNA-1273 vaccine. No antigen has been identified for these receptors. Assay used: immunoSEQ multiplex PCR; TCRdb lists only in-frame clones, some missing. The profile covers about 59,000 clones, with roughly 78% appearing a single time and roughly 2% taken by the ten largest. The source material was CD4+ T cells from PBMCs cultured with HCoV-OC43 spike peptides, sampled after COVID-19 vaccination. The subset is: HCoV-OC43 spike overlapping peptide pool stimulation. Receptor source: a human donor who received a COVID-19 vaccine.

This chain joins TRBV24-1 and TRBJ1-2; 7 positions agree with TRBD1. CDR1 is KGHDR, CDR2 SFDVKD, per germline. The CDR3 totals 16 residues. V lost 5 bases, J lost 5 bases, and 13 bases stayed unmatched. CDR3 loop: CATSVLLQGGKYGYTF. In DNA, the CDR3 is TGTGCCACCAGTGTCCTTCTTCAGGGGGGGAAATATGGCTACACCTTC.

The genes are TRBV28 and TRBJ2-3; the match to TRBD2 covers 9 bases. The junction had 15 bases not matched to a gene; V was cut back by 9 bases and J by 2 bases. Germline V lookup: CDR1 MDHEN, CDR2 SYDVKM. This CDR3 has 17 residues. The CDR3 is CARVPTLKREDTDTQYF. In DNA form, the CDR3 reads TGTGCCAGAGTCCCCACTCTTAAGCGGGAGGACACAGATACGCAGTATTTT.

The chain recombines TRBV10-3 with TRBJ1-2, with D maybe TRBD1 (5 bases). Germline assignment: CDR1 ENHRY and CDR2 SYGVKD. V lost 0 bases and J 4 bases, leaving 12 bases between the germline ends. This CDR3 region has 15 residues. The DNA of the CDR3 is TGTGCCATCAGTGAGTCTCCGGCAGGGTCCTATGGCTACACCTTC. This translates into CAISESPAGSYGYTF.

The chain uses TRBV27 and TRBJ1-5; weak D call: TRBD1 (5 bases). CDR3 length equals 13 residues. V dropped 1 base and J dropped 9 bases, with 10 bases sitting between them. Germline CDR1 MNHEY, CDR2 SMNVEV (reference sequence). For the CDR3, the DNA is TGTGCCAGCAGTTTATATGGGGGACGGCCCCAGCATTTT. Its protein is CASSLYGGRPQHF.

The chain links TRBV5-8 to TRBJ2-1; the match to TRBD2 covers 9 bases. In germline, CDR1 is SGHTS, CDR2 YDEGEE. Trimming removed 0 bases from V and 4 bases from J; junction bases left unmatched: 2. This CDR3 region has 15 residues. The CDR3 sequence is CASSLGLAGYNEQFF. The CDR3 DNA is TGTGCCAGCAGCTTGGGTCTAGCGGGGTACAATGAGCAGTTCTTC.

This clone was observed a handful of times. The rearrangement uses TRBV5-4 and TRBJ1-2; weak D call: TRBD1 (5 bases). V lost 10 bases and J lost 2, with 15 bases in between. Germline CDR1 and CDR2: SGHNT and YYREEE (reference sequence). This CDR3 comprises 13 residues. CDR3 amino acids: CAGSRDWNYGYTF. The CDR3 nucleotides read TGTGCCGGATCTCGGGACTGGAACTATGGCTACACCTTC.